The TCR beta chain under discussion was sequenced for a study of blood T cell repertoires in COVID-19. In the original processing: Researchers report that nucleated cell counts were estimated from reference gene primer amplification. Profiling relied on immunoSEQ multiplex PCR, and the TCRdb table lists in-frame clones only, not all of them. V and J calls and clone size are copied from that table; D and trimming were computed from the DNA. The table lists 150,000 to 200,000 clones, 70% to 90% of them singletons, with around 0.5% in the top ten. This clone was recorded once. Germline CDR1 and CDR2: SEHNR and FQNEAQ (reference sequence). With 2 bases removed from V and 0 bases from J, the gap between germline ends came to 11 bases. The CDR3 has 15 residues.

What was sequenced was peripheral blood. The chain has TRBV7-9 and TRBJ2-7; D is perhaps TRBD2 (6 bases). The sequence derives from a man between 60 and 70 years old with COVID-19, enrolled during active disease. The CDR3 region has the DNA TGTGCCAGCAGCTTATTTGGGGGGAGCTCCTACGAGCAGTACTTC. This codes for CASSLFGGSSYEQYF. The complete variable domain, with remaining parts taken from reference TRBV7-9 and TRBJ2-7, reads DTGVSQNPRHKITKRGQNVTFRCDPISEHNRLYWYRQTLGQGPEFLTYFQNEAQLEKSRLLSDRFSAERPKGSFSTLEIQRTEQGDSAMYLCASSLFGGSSYEQYFGPGTRLTVT.